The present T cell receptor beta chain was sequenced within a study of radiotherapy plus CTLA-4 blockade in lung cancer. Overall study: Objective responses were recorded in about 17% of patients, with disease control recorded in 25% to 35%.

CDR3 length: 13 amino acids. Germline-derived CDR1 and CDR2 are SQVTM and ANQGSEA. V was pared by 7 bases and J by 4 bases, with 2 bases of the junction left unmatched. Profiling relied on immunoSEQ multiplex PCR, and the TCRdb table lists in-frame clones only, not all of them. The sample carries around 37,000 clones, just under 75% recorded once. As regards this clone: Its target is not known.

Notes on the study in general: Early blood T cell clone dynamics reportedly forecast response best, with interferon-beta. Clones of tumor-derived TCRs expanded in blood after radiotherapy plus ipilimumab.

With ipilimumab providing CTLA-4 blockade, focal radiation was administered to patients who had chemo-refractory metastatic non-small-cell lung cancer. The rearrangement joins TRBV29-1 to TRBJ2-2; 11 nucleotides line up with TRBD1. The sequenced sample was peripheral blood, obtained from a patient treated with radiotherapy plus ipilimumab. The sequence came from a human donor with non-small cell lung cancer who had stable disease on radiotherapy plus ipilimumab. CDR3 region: CSAGTGGTGELFF. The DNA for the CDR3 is TGCAGCGCCGGGACAGGGGGCACCGGGGAGCTGTTTTTT.